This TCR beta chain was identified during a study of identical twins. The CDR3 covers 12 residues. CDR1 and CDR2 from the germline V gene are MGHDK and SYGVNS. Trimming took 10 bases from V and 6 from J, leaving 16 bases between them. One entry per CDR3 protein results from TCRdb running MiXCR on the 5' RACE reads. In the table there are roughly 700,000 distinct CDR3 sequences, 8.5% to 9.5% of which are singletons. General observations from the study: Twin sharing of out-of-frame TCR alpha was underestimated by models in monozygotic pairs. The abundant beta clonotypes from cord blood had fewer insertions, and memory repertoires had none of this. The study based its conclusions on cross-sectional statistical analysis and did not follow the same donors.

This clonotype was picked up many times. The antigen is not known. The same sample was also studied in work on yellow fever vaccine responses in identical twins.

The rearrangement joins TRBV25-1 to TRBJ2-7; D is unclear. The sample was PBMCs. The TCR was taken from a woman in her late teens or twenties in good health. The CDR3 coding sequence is TGTGCCAAACGAGTTTTTGAGGCCGAGCAGTACTTC. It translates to CAKRVFEAEQYF.